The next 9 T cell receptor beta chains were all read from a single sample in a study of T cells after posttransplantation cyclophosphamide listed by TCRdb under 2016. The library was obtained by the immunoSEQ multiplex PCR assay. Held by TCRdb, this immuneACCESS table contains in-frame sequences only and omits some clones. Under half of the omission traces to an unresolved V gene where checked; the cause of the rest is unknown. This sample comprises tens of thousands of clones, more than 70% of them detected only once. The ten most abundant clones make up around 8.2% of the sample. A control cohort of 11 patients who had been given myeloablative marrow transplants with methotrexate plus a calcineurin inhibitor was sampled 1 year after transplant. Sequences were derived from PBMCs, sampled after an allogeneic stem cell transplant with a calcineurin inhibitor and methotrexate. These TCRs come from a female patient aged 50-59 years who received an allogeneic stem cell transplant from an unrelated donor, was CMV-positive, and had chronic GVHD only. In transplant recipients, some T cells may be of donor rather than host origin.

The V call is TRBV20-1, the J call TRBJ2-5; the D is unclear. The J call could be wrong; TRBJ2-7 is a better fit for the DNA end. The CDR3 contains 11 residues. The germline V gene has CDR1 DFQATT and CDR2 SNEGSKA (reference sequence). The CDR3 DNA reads TGCAGTGCTAGACTAAGCTACGAGCAGTACTTC. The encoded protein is CSARLSYEQYF.

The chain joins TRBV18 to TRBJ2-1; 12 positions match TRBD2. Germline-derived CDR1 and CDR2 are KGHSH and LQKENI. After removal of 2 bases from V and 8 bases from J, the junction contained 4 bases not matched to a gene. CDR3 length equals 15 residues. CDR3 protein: CASSPITSGRHEQFF. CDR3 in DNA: TGTGCCAGCTCACCAATCACTAGCGGGAGGCATGAGCAGTTCTTC.

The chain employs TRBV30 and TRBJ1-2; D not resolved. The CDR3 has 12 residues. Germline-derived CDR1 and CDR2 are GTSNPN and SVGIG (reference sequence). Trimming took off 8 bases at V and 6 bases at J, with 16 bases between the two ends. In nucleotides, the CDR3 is TGTGCCCGGAATGGCGGAATCGATGGCTACACCTTC. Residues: CARNGGIDGYTF.

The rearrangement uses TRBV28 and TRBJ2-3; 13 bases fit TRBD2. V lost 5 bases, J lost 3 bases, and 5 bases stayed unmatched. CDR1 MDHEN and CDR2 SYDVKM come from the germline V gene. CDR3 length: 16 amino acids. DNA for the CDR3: TGTGCCAGCAGTCCGGGGACTAGCGGGATGACAGATACGCAGTATTTT. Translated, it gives CASSPGTSGMTDTQYF.

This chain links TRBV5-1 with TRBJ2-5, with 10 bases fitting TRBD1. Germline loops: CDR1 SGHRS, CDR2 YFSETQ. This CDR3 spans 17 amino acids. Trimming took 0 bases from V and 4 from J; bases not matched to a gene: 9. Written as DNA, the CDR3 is TGCGCCAGCAGCTTGGGACGTGGGACAGGGGCAGGAGAGACCCAGTACTTC. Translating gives CASSLGRGTGAGETQYF. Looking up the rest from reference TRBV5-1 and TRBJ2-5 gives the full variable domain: KAGVTQTPRYLIKTRGQQVTLSCSPISGHRSVSWYQQTPGQGLQFLFEYFSETQRNKGNFPGRFSGRQFSNSRSEMNVSTLELGDSALYLCASSLGRGTGAGETQYFGPGTRLLVL.

The CDR3 is CASSFLIGTDVGELFF. For the CDR3, the DNA is TGCGCCAGCAGCTTTCTGATCGGGACAGACGTCGGGGAGCTGTTTTTT. The chain is built from TRBV5-1 and TRBJ2-2; 7 bases are shared with TRBD1. The germline CDR1 and CDR2 sequences are SGHRS and YFSETQ. CDR3 length: 16 amino acids. The ends lost 2 bases at V and 7 bases at J; junction bases unmatched: 11.

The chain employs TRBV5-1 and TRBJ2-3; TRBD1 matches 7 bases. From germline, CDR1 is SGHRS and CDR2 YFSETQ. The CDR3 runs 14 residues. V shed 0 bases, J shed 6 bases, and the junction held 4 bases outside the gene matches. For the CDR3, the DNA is TGCGCCAGCAGCTTGGAGGGGGCAGCCGATACGCAGTATTTT. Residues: CASSLEGAADTQYF.

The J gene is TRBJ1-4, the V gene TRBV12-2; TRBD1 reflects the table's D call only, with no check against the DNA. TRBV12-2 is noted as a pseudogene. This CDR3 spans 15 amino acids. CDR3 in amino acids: CASRPATPGWEKLFF. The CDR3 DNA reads TGTGCAAGTCGCCCAGCAACCCCAGGATGGGAAAAACTGTTTTTT.

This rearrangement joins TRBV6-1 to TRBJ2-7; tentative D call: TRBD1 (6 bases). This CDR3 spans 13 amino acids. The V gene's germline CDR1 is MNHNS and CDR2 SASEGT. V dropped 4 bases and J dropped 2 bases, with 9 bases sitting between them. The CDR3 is CASSVTGTYEQYF. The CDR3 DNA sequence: TGTGCCAGCAGTGTCACAGGGACCTACGAGCAGTACTTC.